This passage covers 32 T cell receptor beta chains from one sample sequenced in a study of cytomegalovirus exposure and HLA in healthy donors. Sequencing was performed with immunoSEQ multiplex PCR; in TCRdb, only in-frame clones are kept and a portion is missing. The sample records around 130,000 clones, 85% to 90% being singletons. Material: PBMCs. These receptors originate from a man aged 25 to 40 in good health and CMV-seronegative.

The J gene is TRBJ1-5, the V gene TRBV7-2; no reliable D call. The CDR3 loop spans 15 amino acids. Germline V gives CDR1 SGHTA, CDR2 FQGNSA. Trimming pared 0 bases from V and 6 bases from J, leaving 12 bases between. The CDR3 sequence: CASSLAGSLSQPQHF. The CDR3 nucleotides read TGTGCCAGCAGCTTAGCGGGGAGTTTAAGTCAGCCCCAGCATTTT.

The rearrangement uses TRBV10-2 and TRBJ1-1; 7 bases are shared with TRBD1. The germline V gene has CDR1 WSHSY and CDR2 SAAADI. The CDR3 loop spans 15 amino acids. V was pared by 7 bases and J by 2 bases, with 10 bases of the junction left unmatched. The CDR3 reads CASNYWAGGNTEAFF. CDR3 nucleotides: TGCGCCAGCAATTATTGGGCAGGGGGAAACACTGAAGCTTTCTTT.

In this sample, this clone turned up a few times. The chain links TRBV19 to TRBJ1-6; unclear D gene. Trimming removed 3 bases at V and 7 bases at J, with 10 bases between. Per the germline V gene, CDR1 is LNHDA and CDR2 is SQIVND (reference sequence). The CDR3 has 14 amino acids. CDR3 amino acids: CASSIQVQNSPLHF. The CDR3 DNA reads as TGTGCCAGTAGTATTCAGGTACAGAATTCACCCCTCCACTTT.

The CDR3 sequence: CASSPSPPNNSPLHF. In DNA, the CDR3 is TGTGCCAGCAGCCCGAGTCCTCCCAATAATTCACCCCTCCACTTT. The V gene is TRBV5-8, the J gene TRBJ1-6; D unclear. The CDR3 is 15 residues long. CDR1 is SGHTS and CDR2 is YDEGEE in the germline V gene. Trimming took 4 bases from V and 5 from J, leaving 13 bases between them.

The rearrangement links TRBV11-2 to TRBJ2-7; 13 bases fit TRBD2. V was pared by 3 bases and J by 4 bases, with 6 bases of the junction left unmatched. Germline V gives CDR1 SGHAT, CDR2 FQNNGV. CDR3 length: 16 amino acids. CDR3 loop: CASSFPGLAGRYEQYF. The CDR3 DNA follows: TGTGCCAGCAGCTTCCCGGGACTAGCGGGGAGATACGAGCAGTACTTC.

The rearrangement uses TRBV2 and TRBJ2-5, with D possibly TRBD2 on 5 matching bases. V dropped 2 bases and J dropped 2 bases, with 12 bases sitting between them. The CDR3 has 15 residues. Germline V gives CDR1 SNHLY, CDR2 FYNNEI. CDR3 DNA: TGTGCCAGCAGTGAAATGGCTAGCCTACAAGAGACCCAGTACTTC. Amino acid sequence: CASSEMASLQETQYF.

In this sample, this clone turned up a few times. The chain employs TRBV21-1 and TRBJ1-2; the D call TRBD1 from the table was never checked on the DNA. TRBV21-1 is annotated as a pseudogene. The CDR3 sequence is 12 residues long. CDR3 loop: CASGDRDYGYTF. The CDR3 bases are TGTGCCAGCGGGGACAGGGACTATGGCTACACCTTC.

The V call is TRBV10-3, the J call TRBJ1-1; D is possibly TRBD1 (5 bases). Germline V gene sequence: CDR1 ENHRY, CDR2 SYGVKD. V was shortened by 4 bases and J by 5 bases, with 11 bases between the two germline ends. This CDR3 comprises 13 residues. This CDR3 is CAISAGGRTEAFF. As DNA, the CDR3 is TGTGCCATCAGTGCCGGGGGTCGGACTGAAGCTTTCTTT.

V gene TRBV5-1 combines with J gene TRBJ2-1; possible D gene TRBD1, 6 bases. The V end lost 2 bases, the J end lost 0 bases, and 9 bases lay between the germline ends. Looked up from germline, CDR1 is SGHRS and CDR2 is YFSETQ. The CDR3 has 15 residues. CDR3 bases: TGCGCCAGCAGCTTAGGACAGCTCTCCTACAATGAGCAGTTCTTC. Translating it yields CASSLGQLSYNEQFF.

This clone was recorded a few times. V is TRBV7-8 and J is TRBJ1-2; D is perhaps TRBD1 (5 bases). Trimming pared 5 bases from V and 0 bases from J, leaving 13 bases between. CDR1 is SGHVS, CDR2 FQNEAQ, per germline. The length of the CDR3 is 15 residues. The DNA of the CDR3 is TGTGCCAGCAGCCTGGGGCCGTCGGCTAACTATGGCTACACCTTC. It yields the protein CASSLGPSANYGYTF.

The genes are TRBV28 and TRBJ1-4; D perhaps matches TRBD1 (6 bases). Looked up from germline, CDR1 is MDHEN and CDR2 is SYDVKM. There are 15 residues in the CDR3. The V end lost 1 base, the J end lost 8 bases, and 14 bases lay between the germline ends. The CDR3 protein is CASSLLGGSEEKLFF. In DNA form, the CDR3 reads TGTGCCAGCAGTTTATTAGGGGGAAGTGAAGAAAAACTGTTTTTT.

This chain joins TRBV6-1 and TRBJ2-7, with 10 nucleotides matching TRBD1. V was pared by 1 base and J by 5 bases, with 2 bases of the junction left unmatched. This CDR3 has 14 residues. Germline-derived CDR1 and CDR2 are MNHNS and SASEGT. The CDR3 is CASSEGQGAHEQYF. Written as DNA, the CDR3 is TGTGCCAGCAGTGAAGGACAGGGGGCGCACGAGCAGTACTTC.

Here the CDR3 DNA reads TGTGCCAGTAGTACTCCACTCGGGGCCTACGAGCAGTACTTC. It is translated as CASSTPLGAYEQYF. The J gene is TRBJ2-7, the V gene TRBV19, with D maybe TRBD2 (5 bases). The germline CDR1 and CDR2 sequences are LNHDA and SQIVND (reference sequence). The CDR3 has 14 residues. Trimming removed 4 bases at V and 2 bases at J, with 12 bases between.

The J gene is TRBJ2-7, the V gene TRBV29-1; possible D gene TRBD1, 7 bases. The germline V and J ends were trimmed by 6 bases and 2 bases, with 14 bases remaining between them. Germline CDR1 reads SQVTM; CDR2 reads ANQGSEA. The CDR3 runs 13 residues. The CDR3, as DNA: TGCAGCGTGGGGCGGGACAGCCCCTACGAGCAGTACTTC. Its translation is CSVGRDSPYEQYF.

The J gene is TRBJ2-1, the V gene TRBV7-6; 9 bases line up with TRBD1. CDR1 is SGHVS, CDR2 FNYEAQ, per germline. The CDR3 has 15 amino acids. V shed 5 bases and J 3 bases; nucleotides not matched to a gene: 5. In DNA form, the CDR3 reads TGTGCCAGCAGCCCCCGACAGGGGGTCTACAATGAGCAGTTCTTC. This gives the protein CASSPRQGVYNEQFF.

This clone was counted once. V gene TRBV2 combines with J gene TRBJ2-7; 7 bases match TRBD1. The CDR3 has 17 amino acids. Trimming removed 4 bases from V and 4 bases from J; junction bases left unmatched: 16. The germline CDR1 and CDR2 sequences are SNHLY and FYNNEI. The CDR3 coding sequence is TGTGCCAGCAGTGTAGGTTACGAGACAGGGATGGGGTACGAGCAGTACTTC. Translation gives CASSVGYETGMGYEQYF.

The sample holds one count of this clone. The V and J genes are TRBV6-5 and TRBJ2-1; weak D call: TRBD2 (6 bases). Germline CDR1 MNHEY, CDR2 SVGAGI. The CDR3 is 10 residues long. The ends were cut back, 11 bases at V and 4 bases at J, with 6 bases in the middle. In DNA form, the CDR3 reads TGTGCCGCGGGGTACAATGAGCAGTTCTTC. This encodes CAAGYNEQFF.

V is TRBV7-9 and J is TRBJ1-6; TRBD1 matches 8 bases. Germline lookup yields CDR1 SEHNR and CDR2 FQNEAQ (reference sequence). The CDR3 has 15 residues. V gave up 2 bases and J gave up 7 bases; unmatched junction bases: 4. The CDR3 sequence is CASSLRGQENSPLHF. CDR3 in DNA: TGTGCCAGCAGCTTAAGGGGACAGGAAAATTCACCCCTCCACTTT. Full variable domain (rest looked up from reference TRBV7-9 and TRBJ1-6): DTGVSQNPRHKITKRGQNVTFRCDPISEHNRLYWYRQTLGQGPEFLTYFQNEAQLEKSRLLSDRFSAERPKGSFSTLEIQRTEQGDSAMYLCASSLRGQENSPLHFGNGTRLTVT.

The table lists this clone with a count of one. J is TRBJ2-1 and V is TRBV6-5; no firm D call. This CDR3 region has 12 residues. In germline, CDR1 is MNHEY, CDR2 SVGAGI. V lost 6 bases, J lost 6 bases, and 9 bases lay in between. CDR3 protein: CASSPDTNEQFF. DNA for the CDR3: TGTGCCAGCAGCCCTGACACCAATGAGCAGTTCTTC.

This clone was seen a handful of times. The chain carries TRBV7-8 and TRBJ1-2; D may be TRBD1 (6 bases). Germline values: CDR1 SGHVS, CDR2 FQNEAQ. The CDR3 sequence is 13 residues long. V lost 1 base and J 5 bases, leaving 8 bases between the germline ends. In DNA, the CDR3 is TGTGCCAGCAGCTTAGTTCAGGGGTATGGCTACACCTTC. It specifies CASSLVQGYGYTF.

The chain links TRBV5-1 to TRBJ2-5, with D perhaps assigned TRBD1 or TRBD2 (6 bases each). V was pared by 4 bases and J by 2 bases, with 15 bases between. The CDR3 is 15 amino acids. Germline CDR1 SGHRS, CDR2 YFSETQ. CDR3: CASSLGGVAQETQYF. CDR3 DNA sequence: TGCGCCAGCAGCCTGGGGGGCGTAGCACAAGAGACCCAGTACTTC.

The chain joins TRBV5-1 to TRBJ2-1, with 8 nucleotides matching TRBD2. Looked up from germline, CDR1 is SGHRS and CDR2 is YFSETQ. Trimming cost V 4 bases and J 4 bases; bases outside gene matches: 13. This CDR3 contains 17 residues. CDR3 bases: TGCGCCAGCAGCCAGGGAGGACTAGCCAGAAGTTACAATGAGCAGTTCTTC. Translation gives CASSQGGLARSYNEQFF. Together with reference TRBV5-1 and TRBJ2-1, the CDR3 gives the full variable domain: KAGVTQTPRYLIKTRGQQVTLSCSPISGHRSVSWYQQTPGQGLQFLFEYFSETQRNKGNFPGRFSGRQFSNSRSEMNVSTLELGDSALYLCASSQGGLARSYNEQFFGPGTRLTVL.

The chain combines TRBV9 with TRBJ1-6; a weak D match, TRBD1 (5 bases). The CDR3 runs to 15 residues. The germline V gene encodes CDR1 SGDLS and CDR2 YYNGEE. V was trimmed by 2 bases and J by 2 bases, leaving 8 bases between them. The CDR3 is CASSVDSPYNSPLHF. Written as DNA, the CDR3 is TGTGCCAGCAGCGTTGACAGCCCCTATAATTCACCCCTCCACTTT.

CDR3 coding DNA: TGTGCCAGCAGCTCCAGACCCGGGTCCTCTAACTATGGCTACACCTTC. This gives the protein CASSSRPGSSNYGYTF. This chain joins TRBV7-9 and TRBJ1-2; no clear D. The V gene lost 4 bases and the J gene lost 0 bases, with 15 bases spanning the gap. The length of the CDR3 is 16 residues. CDR1 and CDR2 (germline): SEHNR, FQNEAQ (reference sequence).

This chain links TRBV6-6 with TRBJ1-2, with D maybe TRBD1 (5 bases). V gave up 7 bases and J gave up 0 bases, with 12 bases separating them. Per the germline V gene, CDR1 is MNHNY and CDR2 is SVGAGI (reference sequence). The CDR3 covers 14 residues. CDR3 amino acids: CASIPGHPNYGYTF. The CDR3 bases are TGTGCCAGCATCCCCGGACATCCTAACTATGGCTACACCTTC.

The chain recombines TRBV28 with TRBJ2-2; D is uncertain. Germline V gene sequence: CDR1 MDHEN, CDR2 SYDVKM. There are 13 residues in the CDR3. Between the trimmed V and J ends, which lost 0 bases and 6 bases, there was a span of 5 bases. Written as DNA, the CDR3 is TGTGCCAGCAGTTTATGGTCCGCCGGGGAGCTGTTTTTT. It codes for CASSLWSAGELFF.

The CDR3 loop is CASSAQGNTEAFF. In nucleotides, the CDR3 is TGTGCCAGCAGTGCACAGGGGAACACTGAAGCTTTCTTT. V and J are TRBV25-1 and TRBJ1-1; tentatively, D is TRBD1 (6 bases). Germline CDR1 is MGHDK and CDR2 is SYGVNS. CDR3 length equals 13 residues. Trimming took off 4 bases at V and 1 base at J, with 7 bases between the two ends.

V is TRBV29-1 and J is TRBJ1-2, with a tentative D call TRBD1 (5 bases). The CDR3 covers 13 residues. V lost 6 bases and J lost 5, with 16 bases in between. CDR1 and CDR2 (germline): SQVTM, ANQGSEA. DNA for the CDR3: TGCAGCGTCGAGGACCACAGGCGGTATGGCTACACCTTC. Translating gives CSVEDHRRYGYTF.

This chain uses TRBV19 with TRBJ2-1; TRBD1 matches 7 bases. Germline V gene lookup returns CDR1 LNHDA and CDR2 SQIVND (reference sequence). With V trimmed by 6 bases and J by 0 bases, 5 bases remained unmatched. This CDR3 has 15 amino acids. CDR3 nucleotides: TGTGCCAGTAGGAACTACAGGGGCTCCTACAATGAGCAGTTCTTC. Translation: CASRNYRGSYNEQFF.

The table lists this clone with a few counts. The same CDR3 is also encoded by other DNA sequences in this sample. This chain uses TRBV19 with TRBJ1-1; D not certain. The V gene lost 5 bases and the J gene lost 1 base, with 5 bases spanning the gap. Germline CDR1 LNHDA, CDR2 SQIVND (reference sequence). The CDR3 length is 12 residues. CDR3 loop: CASSPGNTEAFF. CDR3 nucleotide sequence: TGTGCCAGTAGTCCCGGGAACACTGAAGCTTTCTTT.

The chain couples TRBV9 to TRBJ2-3; the match to TRBD2 covers 8 bases. V lost 2 bases and J lost 1; bases outside the gene matches: 3. The CDR3 has 15 amino acids. Germline V gene sequence: CDR1 SGDLS, CDR2 YYNGEE. As DNA, the CDR3 is TGTGCCAGCAGCGTGGGACTAGTAGGCACAGATACGCAGTATTTT. Its protein is CASSVGLVGTDTQYF.

This chain connects TRBV10-3 to TRBJ2-5; D remains unclear. With 6 bases removed from V and 5 bases from J, the gap between germline ends came to 10 bases. In germline, CDR1 is ENHRY, CDR2 SYGVKD. The CDR3 length is 12 residues. CDR3 residues: CAISDLEETQYF. CDR3 coding DNA: TGTGCCATCAGCGACCTGGAGGAGACCCAGTACTTC.